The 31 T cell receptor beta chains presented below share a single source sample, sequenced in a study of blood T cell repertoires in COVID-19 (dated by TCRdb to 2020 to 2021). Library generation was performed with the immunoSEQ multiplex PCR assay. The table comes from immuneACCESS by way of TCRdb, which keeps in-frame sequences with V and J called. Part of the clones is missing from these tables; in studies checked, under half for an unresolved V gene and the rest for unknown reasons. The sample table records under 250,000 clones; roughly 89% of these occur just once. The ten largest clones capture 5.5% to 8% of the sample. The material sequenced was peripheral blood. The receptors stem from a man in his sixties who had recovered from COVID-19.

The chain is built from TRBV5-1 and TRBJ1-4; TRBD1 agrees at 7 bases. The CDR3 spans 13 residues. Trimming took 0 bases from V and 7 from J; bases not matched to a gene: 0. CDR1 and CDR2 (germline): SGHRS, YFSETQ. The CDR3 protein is CASSLDRGEKLFF. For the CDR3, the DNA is TGCGCCAGCAGCTTGGACAGGGGTGAAAAACTGTTTTTT.

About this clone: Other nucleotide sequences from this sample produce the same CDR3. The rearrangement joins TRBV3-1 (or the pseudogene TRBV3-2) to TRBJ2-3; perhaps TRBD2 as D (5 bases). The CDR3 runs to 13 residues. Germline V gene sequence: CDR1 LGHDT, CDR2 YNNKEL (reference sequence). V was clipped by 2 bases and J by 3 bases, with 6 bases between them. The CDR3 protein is CASSQSGTDTQYF. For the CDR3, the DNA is TGTGCCAGCAGCCAATCGGGAACAGATACGCAGTATTTT.

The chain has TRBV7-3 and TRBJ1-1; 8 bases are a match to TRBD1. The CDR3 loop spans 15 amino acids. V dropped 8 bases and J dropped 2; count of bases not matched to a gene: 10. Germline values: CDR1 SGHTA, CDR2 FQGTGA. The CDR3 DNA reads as TGTGCCAGCGGAGTAATTGACAGGGGCAACACTGAAGCTTTCTTT. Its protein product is CASGVIDRGNTEAFF.

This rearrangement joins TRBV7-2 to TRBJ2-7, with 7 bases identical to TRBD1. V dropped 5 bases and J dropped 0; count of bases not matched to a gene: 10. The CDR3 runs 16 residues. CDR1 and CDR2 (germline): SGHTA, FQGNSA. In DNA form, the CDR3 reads TGTGCCAGCAGCGCCTTCTGGGGGACAGACTCCTACGAGCAGTACTTC. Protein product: CASSAFWGTDSYEQYF.

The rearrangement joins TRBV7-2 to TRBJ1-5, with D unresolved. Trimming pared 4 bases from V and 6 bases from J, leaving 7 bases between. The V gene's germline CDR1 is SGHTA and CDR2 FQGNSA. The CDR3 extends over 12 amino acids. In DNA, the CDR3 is TGTGCCAGCAGCTCGGGTCCTCAGCCCCAGCATTTT. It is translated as CASSSGPQPQHF.

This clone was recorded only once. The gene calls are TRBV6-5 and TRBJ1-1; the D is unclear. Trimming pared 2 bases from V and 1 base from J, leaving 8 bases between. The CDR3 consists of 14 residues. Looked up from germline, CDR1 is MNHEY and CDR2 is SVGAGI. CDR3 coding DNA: TGTGCCAGCAGTTACGGAACGGGGAACACTGAAGCTTTCTTT. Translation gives CASSYGTGNTEAFF.

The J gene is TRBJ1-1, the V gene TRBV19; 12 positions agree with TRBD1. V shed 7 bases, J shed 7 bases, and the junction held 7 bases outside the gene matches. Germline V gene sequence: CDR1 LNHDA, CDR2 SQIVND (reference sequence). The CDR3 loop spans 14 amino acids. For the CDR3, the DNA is TGTGCCAGTACCCGGGACAGGGGGCTTAGTGAAGCTTTCTTT. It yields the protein CASTRDRGLSEAFF.

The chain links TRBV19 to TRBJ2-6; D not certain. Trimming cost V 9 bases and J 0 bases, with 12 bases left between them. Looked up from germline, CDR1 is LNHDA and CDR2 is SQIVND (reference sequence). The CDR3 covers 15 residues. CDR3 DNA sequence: TGTGCCAGCGAGATGCGCCTCTCTGGGGCCAACGTCCTGACTTTC. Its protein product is CASEMRLSGANVLTF.

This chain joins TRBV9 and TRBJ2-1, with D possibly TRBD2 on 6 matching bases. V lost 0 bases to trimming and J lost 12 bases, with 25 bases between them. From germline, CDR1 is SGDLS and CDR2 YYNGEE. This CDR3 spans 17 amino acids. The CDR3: CASSVAQSGRLLVGQFF. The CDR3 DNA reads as TGTGCCAGCAGCGTAGCCCAGTCGGGGAGGTTACTGGTCGGGCAGTTCTTC.

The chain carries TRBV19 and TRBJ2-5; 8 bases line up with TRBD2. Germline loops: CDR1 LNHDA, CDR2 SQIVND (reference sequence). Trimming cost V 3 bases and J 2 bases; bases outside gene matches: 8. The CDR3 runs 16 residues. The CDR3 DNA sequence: TGTGCCAGTAGTATGGGCGCGGGGGGAGGGCAAGAGACCCAGTACTTC. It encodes CASSMGAGGGQETQYF. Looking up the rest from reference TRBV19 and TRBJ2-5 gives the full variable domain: DGGITQSPKYLFRKEGQNVTLSCEQNLNHDAMYWYRQDPGQGLRLIYYSQIVNDFQKGDIAEGYSVSREKKESFPLTVTSAQKNPTAFYLCASSMGAGGGQETQYFGPGTRLLVL.

Here the CDR3 reads CASSQDVRTGRNQPQHF. The CDR3 region has the DNA TGTGCCAGCAGCCAAGATGTTCGGACAGGGAGGAATCAGCCCCAGCATTTT. This rearrangement joins TRBV3-1 (or the pseudogene TRBV3-2) to TRBJ1-5, with 8 bases aligning to TRBD1. Trimming at V came to 0 bases and at J to 4 bases, leaving 8 bases not matched to a gene. The CDR3 has 17 residues. Germline assignment: CDR1 LGHDT and CDR2 YNNKEL (reference sequence).

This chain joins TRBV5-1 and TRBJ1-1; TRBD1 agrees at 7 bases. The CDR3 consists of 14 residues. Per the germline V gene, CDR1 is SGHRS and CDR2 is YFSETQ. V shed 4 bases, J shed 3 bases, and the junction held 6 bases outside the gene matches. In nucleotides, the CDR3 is TGCGCCAGCAGCGAGGGACAGAAGTACACTGAAGCTTTCTTT. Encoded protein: CASSEGQKYTEAFF.

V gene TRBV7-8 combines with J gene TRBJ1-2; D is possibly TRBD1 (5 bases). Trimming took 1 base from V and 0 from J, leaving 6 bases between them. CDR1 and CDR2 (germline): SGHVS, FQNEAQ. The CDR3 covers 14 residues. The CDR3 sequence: CASSLDRPNYGYTF. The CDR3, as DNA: TGTGCCAGCAGCTTAGACAGGCCTAACTATGGCTACACCTTC.

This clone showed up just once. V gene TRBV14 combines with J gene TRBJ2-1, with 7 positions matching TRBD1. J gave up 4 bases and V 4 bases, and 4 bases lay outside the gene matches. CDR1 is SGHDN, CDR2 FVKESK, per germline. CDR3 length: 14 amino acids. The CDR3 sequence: CASSLRTGYNEQFF. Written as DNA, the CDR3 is TGTGCCAGCAGCCTCCGGACAGGATACAATGAGCAGTTCTTC.

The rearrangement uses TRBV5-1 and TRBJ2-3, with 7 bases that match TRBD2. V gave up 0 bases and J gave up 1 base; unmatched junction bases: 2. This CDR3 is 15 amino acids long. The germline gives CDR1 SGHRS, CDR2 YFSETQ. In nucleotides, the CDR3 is TGCGCCAGCAGCTTGGCCCTAGCGGGCACAGATACGCAGTATTTT. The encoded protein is CASSLALAGTDTQYF.

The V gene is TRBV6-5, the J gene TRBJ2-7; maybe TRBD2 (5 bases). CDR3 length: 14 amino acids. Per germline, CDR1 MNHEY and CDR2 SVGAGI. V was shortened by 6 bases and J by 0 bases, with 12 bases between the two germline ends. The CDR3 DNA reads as TGTGCCAGCAGCAGGACTCAGAGCTCCTACGAGCAGTACTTC. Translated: CASSRTQSSYEQYF.

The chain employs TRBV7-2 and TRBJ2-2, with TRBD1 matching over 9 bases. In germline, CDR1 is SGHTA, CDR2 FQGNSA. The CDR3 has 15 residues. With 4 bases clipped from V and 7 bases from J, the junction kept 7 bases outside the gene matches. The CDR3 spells CASSSDRGFYGELFF. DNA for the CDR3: TGTGCCAGCAGCTCGGACAGGGGATTTTACGGGGAGCTGTTTTTT.

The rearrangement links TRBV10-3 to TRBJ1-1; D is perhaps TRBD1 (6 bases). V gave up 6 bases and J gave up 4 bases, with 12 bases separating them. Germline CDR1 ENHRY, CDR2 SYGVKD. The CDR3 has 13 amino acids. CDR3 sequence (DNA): TGTGCCATCAGCAACAGGGTGAGCACTGAAGCTTTCTTT. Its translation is CAISNRVSTEAFF.

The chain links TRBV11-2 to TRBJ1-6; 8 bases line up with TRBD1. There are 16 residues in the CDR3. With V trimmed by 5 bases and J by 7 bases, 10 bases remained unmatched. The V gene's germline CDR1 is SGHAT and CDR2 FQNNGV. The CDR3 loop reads CASSKLLGQENSPLHF. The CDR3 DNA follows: TGTGCCAGCAGCAAACTGCTGGGACAGGAGAATTCACCCCTCCACTTT.

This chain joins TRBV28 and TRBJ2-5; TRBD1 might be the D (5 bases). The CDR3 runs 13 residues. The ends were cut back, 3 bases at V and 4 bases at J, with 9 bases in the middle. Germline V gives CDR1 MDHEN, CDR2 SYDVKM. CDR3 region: CASSLGRLETQYF. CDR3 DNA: TGTGCCAGCAGTTTGGGGCGTCTAGAGACCCAGTACTTC.

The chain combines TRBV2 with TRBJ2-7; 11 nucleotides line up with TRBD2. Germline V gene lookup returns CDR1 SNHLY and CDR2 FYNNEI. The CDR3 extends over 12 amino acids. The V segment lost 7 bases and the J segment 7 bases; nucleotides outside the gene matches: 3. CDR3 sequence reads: CASKIAGGEQYF. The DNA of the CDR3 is TGTGCCAGCAAAATAGCGGGGGGGGAGCAGTACTTC.

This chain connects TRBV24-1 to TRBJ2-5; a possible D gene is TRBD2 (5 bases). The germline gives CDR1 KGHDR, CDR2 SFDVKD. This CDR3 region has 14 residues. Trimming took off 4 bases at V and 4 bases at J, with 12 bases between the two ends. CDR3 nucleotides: TGTGCCACCAGTGACTCGAGGGCCGTAGAGACCCAGTACTTC. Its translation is CATSDSRAVETQYF.

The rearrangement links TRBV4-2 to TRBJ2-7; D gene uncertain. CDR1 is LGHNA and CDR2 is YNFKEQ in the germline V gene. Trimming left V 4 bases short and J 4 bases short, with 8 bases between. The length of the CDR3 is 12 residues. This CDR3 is CASSRERYEQYF. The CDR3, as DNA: TGTGCCAGCAGCCGAGAGCGATACGAGCAGTACTTC.

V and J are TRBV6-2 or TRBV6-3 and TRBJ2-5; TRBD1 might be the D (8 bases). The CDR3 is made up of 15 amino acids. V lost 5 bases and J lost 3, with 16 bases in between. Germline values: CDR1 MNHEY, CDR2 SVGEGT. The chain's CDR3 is CASSPGGAGEETQYF. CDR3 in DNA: TGTGCCAGCAGTCCAGGGGGCGCGGGGGAAGAGACCCAGTACTTC.

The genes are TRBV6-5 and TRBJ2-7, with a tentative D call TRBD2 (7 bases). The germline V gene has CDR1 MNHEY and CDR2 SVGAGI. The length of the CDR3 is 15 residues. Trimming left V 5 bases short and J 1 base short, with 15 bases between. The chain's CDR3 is CASSPLGGPSYEQYF. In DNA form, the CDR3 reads TGTGCCAGCAGTCCCTTGGGGGGGCCTTCCTACGAGCAGTACTTC.

The CDR3 DNA reads TGTGCCAGCAGCTTCTCCGCGGGGGCGAACGGGGAGCTGTTTTTT. Translation gives CASSFSAGANGELFF. The chain couples TRBV11-2 to TRBJ2-2, with D possibly being TRBD2 (7 bases). CDR1 and CDR2 (germline): SGHAT, FQNNGV. This CDR3 region has 15 residues. Trimming shortened V by 3 bases and J by 7 bases, and 15 bases separated the two germline ends. The full variable domain, completed using reference TRBV11-2 and TRBJ2-2, is EAGVAQSPRYKIIEKRQSVAFWCNPISGHATLYWYQQILGQGPKLLIQFQNNGVVDDSQLPKDRFSAERLKGVDSTLKIQPAKLEDSAVYLCASSFSAGANGELFFGEGSRLTVL.

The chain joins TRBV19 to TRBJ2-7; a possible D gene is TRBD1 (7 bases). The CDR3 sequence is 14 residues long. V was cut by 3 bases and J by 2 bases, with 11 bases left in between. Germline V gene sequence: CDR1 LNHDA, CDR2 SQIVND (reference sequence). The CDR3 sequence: CASSMRDRAYEQYF. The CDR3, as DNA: TGTGCCAGTAGTATGCGGGACAGAGCCTACGAGCAGTACTTC. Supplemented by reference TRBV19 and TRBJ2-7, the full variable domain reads DGGITQSPKYLFRKEGQNVTLSCEQNLNHDAMYWYRQDPGQGLRLIYYSQIVNDFQKGDIAEGYSVSREKKESFPLTVTSAQKNPTAFYLCASSMRDRAYEQYFGPGTRLTVT.

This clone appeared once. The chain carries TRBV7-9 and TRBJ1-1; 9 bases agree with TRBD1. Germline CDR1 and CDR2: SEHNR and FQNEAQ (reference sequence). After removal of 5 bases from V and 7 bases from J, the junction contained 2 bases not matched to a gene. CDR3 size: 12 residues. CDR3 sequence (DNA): TGTGCCAGCAGCCAGACAGGGGGTGAAGCTTTCTTT. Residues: CASSQTGGEAFF.

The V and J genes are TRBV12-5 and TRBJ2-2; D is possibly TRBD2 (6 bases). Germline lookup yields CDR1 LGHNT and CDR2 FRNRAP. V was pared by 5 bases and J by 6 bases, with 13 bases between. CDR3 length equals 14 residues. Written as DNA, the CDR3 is TGTGCTAGTGGTCTCGGGACTGGACCCGGGGAGCTGTTTTTT. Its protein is CASGLGTGPGELFF.

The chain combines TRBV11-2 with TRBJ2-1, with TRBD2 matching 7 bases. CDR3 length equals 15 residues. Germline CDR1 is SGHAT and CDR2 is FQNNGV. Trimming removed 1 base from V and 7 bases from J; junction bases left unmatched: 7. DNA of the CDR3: TGTGCCAGCAGCTTAGCTAGCCGGGGGGAGAATGAGCAGTTCTTC. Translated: CASSLASRGENEQFF.

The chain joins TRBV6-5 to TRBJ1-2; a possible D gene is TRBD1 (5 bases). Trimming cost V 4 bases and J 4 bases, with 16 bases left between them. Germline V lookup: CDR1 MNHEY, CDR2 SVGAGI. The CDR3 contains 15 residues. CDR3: CASSLTPGGAYGYTF. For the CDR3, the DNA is TGTGCCAGCAGTTTAACCCCCGGGGGAGCCTATGGCTACACCTTC.